The rows below give T cell receptor beta chains drawn from one sample of a study of T cells in Graves' hyperthyroidism and ophthalmopathy. TCRdb recomputed calls from the multiplex PCR reads with MiXCR, one row per CDR3 protein. The sample includes 600,000 to 650,000 distinct CDR3 sequences, about a sixth of them seen just once. Sequencing used blood. The receptors were sampled from a woman aged 25 to 39 with Graves' hyperthyroidism. CDR3s include the opening cysteine and the closing phenylalanine or tryptophan. The D gene is left open where the match is weak. The size entry is marked missing in some rows and otherwise reads once, few, many or a size class.

d_gene,j_gene,abundance,v_gene,CDR3aa,CDR3nt
.,TRBJ2-3,few,TRBV11-2,CASRLGKGGGTDTQYF,TGTGCCAGCAGATTAGGCAAGGGTGGTGGCACAGATACGCAGTATTTT
.,TRBJ1-1,many,TRBV18,CASSQVIDTEAFF,TGTGCCAGCTCGCAGGTCATAGACACTGAAGCTTTCTTT
.,TRBJ2-7,many,TRBV29-1,CSVGRDSYEQYF,TGCAGCGTTGGTAGGGACTCTTACGAGCAGTACTTC
TRBD2,TRBJ2-7,many,TRBV3-1,CASSQDWREIRIGEQYF,TGTGCCAGCAGCCAAGATTGGCGGGAGATTAGAATAGGCGAGCAGTACTTC
TRBD2,TRBJ2-1,many,TRBV28,CASSPDIAGATRNEQFF,TGTGCCAGCAGTCCCGACATAGCGGGAGCTACACGAAATGAGCAGTTCTTC
.,TRBJ2-7,.,TRBV4-3,CASSQGRDGTYEHYF,TGCGCCAGCAGCCAAGGGAGGGACGGTACCTACGAGCACTACTTC
.,TRBJ2-1,many,TRBV3-1,CASSPPGFSYNEQFF,TGTGCCAGCAGCCCTCCAGGATTCTCCTACAATGAGCAGTTCTTC
.,TRBJ1-1,few,TRBV6-1,CASSTENTEAFF,TGTGCCAGCAGTACCGAGAACACTGAAGCTTTCTTT
TRBD2,TRBJ2-2,.,TRBV4-2,CASSPRLAVGTGELFF,TGTGCCAGCAGCCCGCGACTAGCGGTAGGCACCGGGGAGCTGTTTTTT
.,TRBJ1-1,.,TRBV29-1,CSVEGHFANTEAFF,TGCAGCGTTGAGGGGCACTTCGCGAACACTGAAGCTTTCTTT
TRBD1,TRBJ2-2,.,TRBV5-1,CASTPPGGNTGELFF,TGCGCCAGCACCCCGCCAGGGGGAAACACCGGGGAGCTGTTTTTT
TRBD1,TRBJ1-1,many,TRBV30,CAWRFMGQGGTEAFF,TGTGCCTGGAGATTCATGGGACAGGGCGGAACTGAAGCTTTCTTT
TRBD1,TRBJ2-1,many,TRBV5-1,CASLQTGNPDNEQFF,TGCGCCAGCCTTCAGACAGGGAATCCTGACAATGAGCAGTTCTTC
TRBD1,TRBJ2-3,.,TRBV7-8,CASSSPTGGKPPTDTQYF,TGTGCCAGCAGCTCCCCGACAGGGGGAAAACCTCCCACAGATACGCAGTATTTT
.,TRBJ2-7,.,TRBV29-1,CSVEDRGEQYF,TGCAGCGTTGAAGATAGAGGCGAGCAGTACTTC
TRBD2,TRBJ2-7,few,TRBV7-9,CASRNGTSPYEQYF,TGTGCCAGCAGAAACGGGACTAGCCCCTACGAGCAGTACTTC
.,TRBJ1-3,few,TRBV18,CASSLTDGISGNTIYF,TGTGCCAGCTCACTTACGGACGGGATCTCTGGAAACACCATATATTTT
.,TRBJ1-1,many,TRBV6-1,CASSRSGSEAFF,TGTGCCAGCAGTAGATCCGGGAGCGAAGCTTTCTTT
.,TRBJ2-1,.,TRBV12-3/TRBV12-4,CASSLFGNYNEQFF,TGTGCCAGCAGTCTCTTCGGGAATTACAATGAGCAGTTCTTC
TRBD2,TRBJ2-1,.,TRBV4-2,CASSQAKTAGGSYNEQFF,TGTGCCAGCAGCCAAGCGAAGACGGCGGGAGGGTCCTACAATGAGCAGTTCTTC
.,TRBJ1-4,.,TRBV30,CAWTAGQLFNEKLFF,TGTGCCTGGACCGCCGGACAGCTCTTTAATGAAAAACTGTTTTTT
.,TRBJ2-7,few,TRBV4-1,CASSQAVGRDYEQYF,TGCGCCAGCAGCCAGGCCGTGGGGCGGGACTACGAGCAGTACTTC
.,TRBJ1-6,few,TRBV6-5,CASRIDRKPYLNSPLHF,TGTGCCAGCAGGATCGACCGTAAACCTTATCTTAATTCACCCCTCCACTTT
.,TRBJ2-7,many,TRBV7-9,CASSLVGGVYEQYF,TGCGCCAGCAGCTTGGTCGGGGGCGTCTACGAGCAGTACTTC
TRBD1,TRBJ2-2,few,TRBV15,CATSRGTGWRSGELFF,TGTGCCACCAGCAGGGGGACAGGGTGGAGGTCCGGGGAGCTGTTTTTT
.,TRBJ1-5,many,TRBV2,CASSVRVSSNQPQHF,TGTGCCAGCAGTGTACGGGTTTCGAGCAATCAGCCCCAGCATTTT
.,TRBJ2-1,many,TRBV2,CASSGGIDEQFF,TGTGCCAGCAGCGGCGGGATCGATGAGCAGTTCTTC
TRBD1,TRBJ1-3,few,TRBV10-3,CAISKGQAGSGNTIYF,TGTGCCATCAGTAAGGGACAGGCCGGCTCTGGAAACACCATATATTTT